What follows are 4 T cell receptor beta chains derived from one specimen sequenced in a study of T cell responses to AZD1222 COVID-19 vaccine. Sequencing used immunoSEQ multiplex PCR; TCRdb keeps in-frame clones, though not all of them. Of some 100,000 clones listed, 65% to 90% are singletons. Sample: peripheral blood, taken on day 0 of AZD1222 vaccination. These receptors all come from an adult in good health.

The chain joins TRBV2 to TRBJ1-6; a possible D gene is TRBD1 (6 bases). V was shortened by 6 bases and J by 7 bases, with 10 bases between the two germline ends. The CDR3 extends over 13 amino acids. Germline CDR1 and CDR2: SNHLY and FYNNEI. CDR3 sequence: CASRRTENSPLHF. In nucleotides, the CDR3 is TGTGCCAGCAGGCGGACAGAGAATTCACCCCTCCACTTT.

V and J are TRBV9 and TRBJ1-1, with D maybe TRBD1 (6 bases). The V end lost 0 bases, the J end lost 4 bases, and 13 bases lay between the germline ends. Germline-derived CDR1 and CDR2 are SGDLS and YYNGEE. CDR3 length: 15 amino acids. The CDR3 protein is CASSVVPGDATEAFF. The CDR3 DNA is TGTGCCAGCAGCGTAGTGCCAGGGGATGCCACTGAAGCTTTCTTT. Based on the CDR3 plus reference TRBV9 and TRBJ1-1, the full variable domain is DSGVTQTPKHLITATGQRVTLRCSPRSGDLSVYWYQQSLDQGLQFLIQYYNGEERAKGNILERFSAQQFPDLHSELNLSSLELGDSALYFCASSVVPGDATEAFFGQGTRLTVV.

The rearrangement uses TRBV25-1 and TRBJ1-1; a weak D match, TRBD1 (6 bases). The ends were cut back, 7 bases at V and 4 bases at J, with 10 bases in the middle. The CDR3 length is 12 residues. CDR1 is MGHDK, CDR2 SYGVNS, per germline. The CDR3 sequence is CASKGEGTEAFF. CDR3 nucleotides: TGTGCCAGCAAGGGGGAAGGCACTGAAGCTTTCTTT.

V is TRBV27 and J is TRBJ1-1, with a tentative D call TRBD1 (5 bases). Trimming pared 2 bases from V and 0 bases from J, leaving 13 bases between. CDR1 and CDR2 (germline): MNHEY, SMNVEV (reference sequence). The CDR3 contains 16 residues. The CDR3 nucleotides are TGTGCCAGCAGTTTAAGGGACCCACACATGAACACTGAAGCTTTCTTT. Translation: CASSLRDPHMNTEAFF.